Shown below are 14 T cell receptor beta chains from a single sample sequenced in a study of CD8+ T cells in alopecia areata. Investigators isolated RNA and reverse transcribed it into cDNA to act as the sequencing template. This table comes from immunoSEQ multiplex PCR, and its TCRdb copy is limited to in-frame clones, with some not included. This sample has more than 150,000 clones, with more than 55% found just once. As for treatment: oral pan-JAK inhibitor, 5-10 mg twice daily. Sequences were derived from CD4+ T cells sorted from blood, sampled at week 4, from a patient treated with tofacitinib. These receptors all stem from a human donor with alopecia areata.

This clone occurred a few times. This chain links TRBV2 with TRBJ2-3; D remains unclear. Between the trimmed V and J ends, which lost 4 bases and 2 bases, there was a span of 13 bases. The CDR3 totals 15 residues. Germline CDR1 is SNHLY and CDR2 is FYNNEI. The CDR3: CASSVGGYPTDTQYF. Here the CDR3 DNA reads TGTGCCAGCAGTGTCGGCGGTTATCCCACAGATACGCAGTATTTT.

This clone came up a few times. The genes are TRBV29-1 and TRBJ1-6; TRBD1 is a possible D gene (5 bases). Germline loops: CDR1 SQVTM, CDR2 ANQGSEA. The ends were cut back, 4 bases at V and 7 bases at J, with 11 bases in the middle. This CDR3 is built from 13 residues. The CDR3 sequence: CSVGGLGNSPLHF. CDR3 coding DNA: TGCAGCGTTGGGGGCCTCGGGAATTCACCCCTCCACTTT.

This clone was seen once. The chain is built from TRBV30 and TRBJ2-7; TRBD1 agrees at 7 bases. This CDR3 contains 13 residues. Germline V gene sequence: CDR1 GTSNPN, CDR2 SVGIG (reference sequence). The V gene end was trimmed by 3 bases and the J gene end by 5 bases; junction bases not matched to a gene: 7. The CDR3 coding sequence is TGTGCCTGGAGAGTGACAGGGTCCCACGAGCAGTACTTC. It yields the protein CAWRVTGSHEQYF.

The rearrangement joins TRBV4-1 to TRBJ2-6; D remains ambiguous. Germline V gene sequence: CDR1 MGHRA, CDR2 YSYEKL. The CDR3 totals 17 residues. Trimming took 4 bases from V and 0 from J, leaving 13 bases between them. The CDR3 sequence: CASSPWPSRSGANVLTF. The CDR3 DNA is TGCGCCAGCAGCCCCTGGCCCTCTCGCTCTGGGGCCAACGTCCTGACTTTC.

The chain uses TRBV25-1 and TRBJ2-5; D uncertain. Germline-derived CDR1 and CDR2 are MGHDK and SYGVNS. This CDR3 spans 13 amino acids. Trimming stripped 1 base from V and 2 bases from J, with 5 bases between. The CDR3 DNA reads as TGTGCCAGCAGTGAATTTGGGCAAGAGACCCAGTACTTC. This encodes CASSEFGQETQYF.

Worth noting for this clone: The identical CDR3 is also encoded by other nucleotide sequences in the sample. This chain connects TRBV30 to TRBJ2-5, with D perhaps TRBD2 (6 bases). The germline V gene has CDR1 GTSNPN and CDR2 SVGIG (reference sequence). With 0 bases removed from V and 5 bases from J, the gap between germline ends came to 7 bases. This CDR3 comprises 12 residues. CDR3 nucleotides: TGTGCCTGGAGTGTAGGGAGGGAGACCCAGTACTTC. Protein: CAWSVGRETQYF.

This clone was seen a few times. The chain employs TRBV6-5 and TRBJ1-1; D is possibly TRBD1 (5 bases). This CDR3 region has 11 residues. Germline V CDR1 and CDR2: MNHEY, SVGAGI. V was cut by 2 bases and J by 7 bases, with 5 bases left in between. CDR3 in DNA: TGTGCCAGCAGTTACCAGGGTGAAGCTTTCTTT. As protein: CASSYQGEAFF.

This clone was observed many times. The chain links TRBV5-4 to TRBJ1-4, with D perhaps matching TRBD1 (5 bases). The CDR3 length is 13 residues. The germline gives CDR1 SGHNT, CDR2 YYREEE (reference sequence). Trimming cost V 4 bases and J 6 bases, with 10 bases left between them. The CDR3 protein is CASSQDTDEKLFF. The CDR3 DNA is TGTGCCAGCAGCCAGGACACTGATGAAAAACTGTTTTTT.

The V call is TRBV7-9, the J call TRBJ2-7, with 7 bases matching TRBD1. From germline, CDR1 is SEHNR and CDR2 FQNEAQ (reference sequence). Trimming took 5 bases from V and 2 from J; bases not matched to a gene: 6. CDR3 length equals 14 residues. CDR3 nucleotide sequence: TGTGCCAGCAGCCGACAGGGTGCCCCCTACGAGCAGTACTTC. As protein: CASSRQGAPYEQYF. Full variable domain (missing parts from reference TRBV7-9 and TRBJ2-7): DTGVSQNPRHKITKRGQNVTFRCDPISEHNRLYWYRQTLGQGPEFLTYFQNEAQLEKSRLLSDRFSAERPKGSFSTLEIQRTEQGDSAMYLCASSRQGAPYEQYFGPGTRLTVT.

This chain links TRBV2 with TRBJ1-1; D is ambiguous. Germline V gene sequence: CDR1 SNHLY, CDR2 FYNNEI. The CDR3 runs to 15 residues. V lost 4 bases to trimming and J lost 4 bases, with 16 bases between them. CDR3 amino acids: CASSVGSPGSTEAFF. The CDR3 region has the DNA TGTGCCAGCAGTGTAGGGTCTCCGGGTAGCACTGAAGCTTTCTTT.

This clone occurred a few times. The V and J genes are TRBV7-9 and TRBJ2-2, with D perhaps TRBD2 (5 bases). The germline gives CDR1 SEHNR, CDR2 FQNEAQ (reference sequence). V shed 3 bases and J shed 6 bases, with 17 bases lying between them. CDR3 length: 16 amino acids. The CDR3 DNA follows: TGTGCCAGCAGCTTGTCGGGAAAGGGCCCCGCCGGGGAGCTGTTTTTT. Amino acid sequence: CASSLSGKGPAGELFF.

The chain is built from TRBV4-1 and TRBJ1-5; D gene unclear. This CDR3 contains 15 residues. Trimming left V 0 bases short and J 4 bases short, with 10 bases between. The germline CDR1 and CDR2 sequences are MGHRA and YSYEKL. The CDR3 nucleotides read TGCGCCAGCAGCCAAGAGGGCACGCCTAATCAGCCCCAGCATTTT. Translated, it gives CASSQEGTPNQPQHF.

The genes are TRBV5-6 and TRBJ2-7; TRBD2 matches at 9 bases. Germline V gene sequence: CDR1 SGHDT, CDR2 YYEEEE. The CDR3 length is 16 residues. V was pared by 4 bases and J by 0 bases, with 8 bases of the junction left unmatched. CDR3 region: CASSHPGTSYSYEQYF. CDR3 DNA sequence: TGTGCCAGCAGCCACCCCGGGACTAGCTACTCCTACGAGCAGTACTTC.

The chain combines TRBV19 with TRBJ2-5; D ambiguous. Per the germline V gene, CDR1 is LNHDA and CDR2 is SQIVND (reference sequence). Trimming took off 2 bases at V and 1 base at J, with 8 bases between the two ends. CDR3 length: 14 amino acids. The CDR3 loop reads CASSISHGQETQYF. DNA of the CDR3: TGTGCCAGTAGTATATCCCACGGCCAAGAGACCCAGTACTTC.